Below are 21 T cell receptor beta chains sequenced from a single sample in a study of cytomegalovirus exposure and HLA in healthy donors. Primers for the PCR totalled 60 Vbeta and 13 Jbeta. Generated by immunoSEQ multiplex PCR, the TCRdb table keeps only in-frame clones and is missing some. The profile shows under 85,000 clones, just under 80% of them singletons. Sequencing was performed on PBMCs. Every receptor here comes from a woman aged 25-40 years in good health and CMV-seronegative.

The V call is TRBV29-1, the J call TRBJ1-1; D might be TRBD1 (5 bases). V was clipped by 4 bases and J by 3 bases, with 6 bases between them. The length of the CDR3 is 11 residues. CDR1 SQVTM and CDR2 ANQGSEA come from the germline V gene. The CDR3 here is CSVAGDTEAFF. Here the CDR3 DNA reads TGCAGCGTTGCGGGGGACACTGAAGCTTTCTTT.

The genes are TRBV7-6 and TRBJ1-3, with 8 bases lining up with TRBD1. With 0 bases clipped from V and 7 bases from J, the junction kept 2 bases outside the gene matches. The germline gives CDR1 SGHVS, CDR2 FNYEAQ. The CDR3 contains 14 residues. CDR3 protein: CASSLAHRGNTIYF. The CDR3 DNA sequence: TGTGCCAGCAGCTTAGCCCACAGGGGGAACACCATATATTTT.

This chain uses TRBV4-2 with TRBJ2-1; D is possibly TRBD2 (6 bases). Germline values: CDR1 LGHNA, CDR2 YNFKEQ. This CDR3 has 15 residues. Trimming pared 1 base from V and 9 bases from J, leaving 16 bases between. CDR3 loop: CASSQGTSLGGEQFF. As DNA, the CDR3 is TGTGCCAGCAGCCAAGGTACTAGCTTGGGCGGTGAGCAGTTCTTC.

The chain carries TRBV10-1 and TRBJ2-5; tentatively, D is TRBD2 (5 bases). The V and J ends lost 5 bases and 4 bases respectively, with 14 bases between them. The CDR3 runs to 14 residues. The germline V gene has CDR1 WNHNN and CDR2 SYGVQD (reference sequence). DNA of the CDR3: TGCGCCAGCAGTCCGGGATCGGTGGGAGAGACCCAGTACTTC. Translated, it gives CASSPGSVGETQYF.

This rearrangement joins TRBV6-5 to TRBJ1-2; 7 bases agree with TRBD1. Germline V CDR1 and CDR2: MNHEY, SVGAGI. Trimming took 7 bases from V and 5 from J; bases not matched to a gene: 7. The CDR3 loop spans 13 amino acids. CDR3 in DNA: TGTGCCAGCAATAAACAGGGGTCTTATGGCTACACCTTC. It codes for CASNKQGSYGYTF.

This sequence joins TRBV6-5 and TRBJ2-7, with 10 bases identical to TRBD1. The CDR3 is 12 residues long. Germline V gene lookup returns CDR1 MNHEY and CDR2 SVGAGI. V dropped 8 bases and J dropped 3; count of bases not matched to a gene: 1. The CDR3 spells CASGTGVYEQYF. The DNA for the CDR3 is TGTGCCAGCGGGACAGGGGTCTACGAGCAGTACTTC.

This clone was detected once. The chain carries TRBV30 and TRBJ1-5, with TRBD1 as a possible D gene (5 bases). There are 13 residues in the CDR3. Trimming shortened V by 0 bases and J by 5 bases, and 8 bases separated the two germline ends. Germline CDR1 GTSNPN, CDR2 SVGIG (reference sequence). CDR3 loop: CAWSVWGDQPQHF. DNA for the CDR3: TGTGCCTGGAGTGTTTGGGGGGATCAGCCCCAGCATTTT.

CDR3 loop: CASRDTNLNTEAFF. As DNA, the CDR3 is TGTGCCAGCAGGGACACCAACTTGAACACTGAAGCTTTCTTT. The rearrangement uses TRBV6-4 and TRBJ1-1; D possibly corresponds to TRBD1 (5 bases). Trimming shortened V by 6 bases and J by 0 bases, and 11 bases separated the two germline ends. The length of the CDR3 is 14 residues. The germline CDR1 and CDR2 sequences are MRHNA and SNTAGT.

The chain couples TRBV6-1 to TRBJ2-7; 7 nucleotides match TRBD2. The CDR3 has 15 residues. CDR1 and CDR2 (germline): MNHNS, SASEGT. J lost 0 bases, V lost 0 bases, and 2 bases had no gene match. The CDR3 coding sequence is TGTGCCAGCAGTGAAGCACTAGCGAGCTCCTACGAGCAGTACTTC. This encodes CASSEALASSYEQYF.

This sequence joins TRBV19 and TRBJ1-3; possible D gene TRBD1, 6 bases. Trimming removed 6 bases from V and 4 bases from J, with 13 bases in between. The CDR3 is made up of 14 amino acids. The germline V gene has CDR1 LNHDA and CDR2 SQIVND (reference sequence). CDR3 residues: CASRARGYGNTIYF. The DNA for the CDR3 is TGTGCCAGTAGAGCGAGGGGGTACGGAAACACCATATATTTT.

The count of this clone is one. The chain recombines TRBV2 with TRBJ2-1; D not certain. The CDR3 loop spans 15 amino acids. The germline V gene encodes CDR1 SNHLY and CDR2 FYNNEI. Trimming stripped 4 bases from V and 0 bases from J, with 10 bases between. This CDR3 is CASSVSLPSYNEQFF. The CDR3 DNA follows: TGTGCCAGCAGTGTGTCACTGCCCTCCTACAATGAGCAGTTCTTC.

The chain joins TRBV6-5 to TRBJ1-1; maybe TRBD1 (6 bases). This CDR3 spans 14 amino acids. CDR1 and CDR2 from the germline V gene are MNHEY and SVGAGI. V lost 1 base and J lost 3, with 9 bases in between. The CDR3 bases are TGTGCCAGCAGTTACTTAGGGGGAGACACTGAAGCTTTCTTT. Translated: CASSYLGGDTEAFF.

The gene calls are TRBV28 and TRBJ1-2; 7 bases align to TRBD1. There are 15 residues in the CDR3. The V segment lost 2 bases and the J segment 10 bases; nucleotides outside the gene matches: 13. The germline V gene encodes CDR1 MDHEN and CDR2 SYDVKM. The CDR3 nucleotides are TGTGCCAGCAGTTTAGCCGGGACAGCTTTTAATCCCTACACCTTC. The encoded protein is CASSLAGTAFNPYTF.

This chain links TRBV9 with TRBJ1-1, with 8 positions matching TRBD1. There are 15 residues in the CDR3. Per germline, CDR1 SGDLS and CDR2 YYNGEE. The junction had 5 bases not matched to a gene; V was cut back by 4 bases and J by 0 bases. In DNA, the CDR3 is TGTGCCAGCAGCCCTGGGGACAGGTTGAACACTGAAGCTTTCTTT. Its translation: CASSPGDRLNTEAFF.

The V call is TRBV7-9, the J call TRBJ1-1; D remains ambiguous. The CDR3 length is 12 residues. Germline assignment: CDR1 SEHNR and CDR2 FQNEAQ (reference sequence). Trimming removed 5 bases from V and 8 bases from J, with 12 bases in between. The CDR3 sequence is CASSPARPEAFF. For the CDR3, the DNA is TGTGCCAGCAGCCCCGCCAGGCCGGAAGCTTTCTTT.

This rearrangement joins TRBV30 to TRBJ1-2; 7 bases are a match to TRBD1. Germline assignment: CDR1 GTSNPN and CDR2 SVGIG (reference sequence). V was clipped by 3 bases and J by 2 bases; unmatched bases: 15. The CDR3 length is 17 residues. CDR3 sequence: CAWRPLDRDQRNYGYTF. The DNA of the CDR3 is TGTGCCTGGAGGCCCCTTGACAGGGATCAGCGGAACTATGGCTACACCTTC.

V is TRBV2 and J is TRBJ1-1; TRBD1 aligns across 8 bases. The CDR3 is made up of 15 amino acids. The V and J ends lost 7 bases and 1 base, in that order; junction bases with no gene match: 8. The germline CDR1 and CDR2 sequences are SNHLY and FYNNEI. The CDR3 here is CASILGTGANTEAFF. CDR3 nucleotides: TGTGCCAGCATCCTCGGGACAGGCGCGAACACTGAAGCTTTCTTT.

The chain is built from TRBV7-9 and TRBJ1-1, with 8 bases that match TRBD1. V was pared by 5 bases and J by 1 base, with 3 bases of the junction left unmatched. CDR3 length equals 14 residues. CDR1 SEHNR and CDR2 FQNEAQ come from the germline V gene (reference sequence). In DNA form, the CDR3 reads TGTGCCAGCAGCCCGGGACAGGAGAACACTGAAGCTTTCTTT. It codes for CASSPGQENTEAFF.

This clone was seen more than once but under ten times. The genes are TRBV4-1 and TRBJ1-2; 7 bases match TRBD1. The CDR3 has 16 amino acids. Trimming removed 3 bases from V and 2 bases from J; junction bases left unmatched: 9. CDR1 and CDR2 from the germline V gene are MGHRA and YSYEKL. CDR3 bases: TGCGCCAGCAGCCAGACCCCTGGACAGGCCAACTATGGCTACACCTTC. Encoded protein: CASSQTPGQANYGYTF.

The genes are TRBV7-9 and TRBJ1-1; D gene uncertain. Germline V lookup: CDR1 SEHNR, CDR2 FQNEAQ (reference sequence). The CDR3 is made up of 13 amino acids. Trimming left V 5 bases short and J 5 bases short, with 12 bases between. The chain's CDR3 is CASSGTDETEAFF. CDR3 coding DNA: TGTGCCAGCAGCGGAACAGATGAAACTGAAGCTTTCTTT.

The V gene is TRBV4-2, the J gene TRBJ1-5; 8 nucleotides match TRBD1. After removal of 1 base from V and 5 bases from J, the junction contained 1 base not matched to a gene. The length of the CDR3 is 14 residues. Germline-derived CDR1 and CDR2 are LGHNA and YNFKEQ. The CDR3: CASSQATGDQPQHF. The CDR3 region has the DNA TGTGCCAGCAGCCAAGCGACAGGGGATCAGCCCCAGCATTTT.